The clone carrying this T cell receptor beta chain is a singleton in its sample. This sample stems from a study of shared clonotypes between healthy human individuals. This CDR3 has 14 residues. The germline CDR1 and CDR2 sequences are WNHNN and SYGVQD (reference sequence). Deletions cut 3 bases from V and 5 bases from J, with 11 bases between. Assay execution proceeded at the deep level. Each sorted subset replicate got 200 ng genomic DNA, 30,000 or so genomes. Only in-frame clones appear in the TCRdb table, and some are missing; sequencing was by immunoSEQ multiplex PCR. This table holds some 1,400,000 clones, about 96% found once.

The sequenced sample was naive CD4+ T cells sorted from blood. The subset denotes: CD45RA+ positively selected. The receptor was derived from a man aged 25 to 45 in good health. The chain joins TRBV10-1 to TRBJ2-1; D possibly corresponds to TRBD2 (6 bases). The CDR3 is CASSEASVNNEQFF. In nucleotides, the CDR3 is TGCGCCAGCAGTGAAGCTAGCGTAAACAATGAGCAGTTCTTC.